The 27 T cell receptor beta chains presented below share a single source sample, sequenced in a study of human T cells and chemical hapten exposure. Time point given: patch test 3, about 24 weeks after DPC sensitization. Sample treatment: therapeutic diphenylcyclopropenone sensitization with weekly scalp DPC. Using its own MiXCR run on the RACE reads, TCRdb lists one record per CDR3 protein. This table has roughly 100,000 distinct CDR3 sequences, 30% to 35% appearing once. This material consisted of whole blood, taken in connection with sensitization to the hapten diphenylcyclopropenone (DPC). Source of these receptors: a man aged 40-49 years with alopecia areata. Some clones in this sample may be carry-over from other donors' samples.

V usage is TRBV29-1 and J usage is TRBJ2-7; 13 bases are a match to TRBD2. CDR1 and CDR2 from the germline V gene are SQVTM and ANQGSEA. Unmatched junction bases numbered 10, after V lost 6 bases and J lost 5 bases. The CDR3 contains 15 residues. The CDR3 nucleotides read TGCAGCGTGAGGACTAGCGGGAGACGGTTTCACGAGCAGTACTTC. It yields the protein CSVRTSGRRFHEQYF.

Written as DNA, the CDR3 is TGTGCCAGCAGCCTCTATCCTGGAAACACCATATATTTT. Residues: CASSLYPGNTIYF. This chain links TRBV28 with TRBJ1-3; no reliable D call. V was pared by 6 bases and J by 2 bases, with 8 bases between. The CDR3 runs 13 residues. CDR1 and CDR2 (germline): MDHEN, SYDVKM.

The V gene is TRBV20-1, the J gene TRBJ1-6; D unclear. Germline V gives CDR1 DFQATT, CDR2 SNEGSKA (reference sequence). Trimming took off 2 bases at V and 8 bases at J, with 10 bases between the two ends. This CDR3 comprises 13 residues. CDR3 residues: CSARQDLDSPLHF. CDR3 in DNA: TGCAGTGCTAGACAGGATCTCGATTCACCCCTCCACTTT.

This clonotype turned up a few times. This CDR3 reads CATSAQAGASNEQFF. In nucleotides, the CDR3 is TGTGCCACCAGTGCCCAAGCGGGAGCTTCCAATGAGCAGTTCTTC. This rearrangement joins TRBV24-1 to TRBJ2-1; TRBD2 matches 8 bases. CDR1 is KGHDR, CDR2 SFDVKD, per germline. Trimming at V came to 5 bases and at J to 6 bases, leaving 8 bases not matched to a gene. The CDR3 sequence is 15 residues long.

This chain connects TRBV7-9 to TRBJ2-5; 7 positions agree with TRBD2. CDR1 is SEHNR and CDR2 is FQNEAQ in the germline V gene (reference sequence). CDR3 length equals 16 residues. V was pared by 4 bases and J by 5 bases, with 13 bases of the junction left unmatched. CDR3 loop: CASSSWGLGTTETQYF. CDR3 DNA: TGTGCCAGCAGCTCATGGGGACTGGGGACTACTGAGACCCAGTACTTC.

The V call is TRBV7-9, the J call TRBJ2-7; TRBD1 matches 10 bases. Germline values: CDR1 SEHNR, CDR2 FQNEAQ (reference sequence). The J segment lost 2 bases and the V segment lost 5 bases, leaving 0 bases of the junction unmatched. The CDR3 has 13 amino acids. DNA of the CDR3: TGTGCCAGCAGCGGACAGGGGGCCTACGAGCAGTACTTC. It specifies CASSGQGAYEQYF.

This clonotype was counted only a few times. The V gene is TRBV12-3 or TRBV12-4, the J gene TRBJ2-4; 7 bases agree with TRBD1. Trimming took 6 bases from V and 3 from J; bases not matched to a gene: 11. This CDR3 region has 16 residues. The CDR3 spells CASSPGTEFDKNIQYF. CDR3 DNA: TGTGCCAGCAGCCCCGGGACAGAGTTTGACAAAAACATTCAGTACTTC.

This chain links TRBV7-4 with TRBJ2-3; unclear D gene. CDR1 and CDR2 (germline): SGHVT, SQSDAQ. CDR3 length equals 14 residues. V was trimmed by 5 bases and J by 5 bases, leaving 14 bases between them. CDR3 amino acids: CASSLLYDRDTQYF. The DNA of the CDR3 is TGTGCCAGCAGCCTACTTTACGACCGAGATACGCAGTATTTT.

The chain couples TRBV20-1 to TRBJ1-5; 7 bases agree with TRBD1. The germline gives CDR1 DFQATT, CDR2 SNEGSKA (reference sequence). The CDR3 length is 14 residues. Unmatched junction bases numbered 4, after V lost 5 bases and J lost 0 bases. The CDR3 sequence: CSAFNRGSNQPQHF. The CDR3 nucleotides read TGCAGTGCTTTCAACAGGGGTAGCAATCAGCCCCAGCATTTT.

This clonotype was counted between two and nine times. The rearrangement joins TRBV12-3 or TRBV12-4 to TRBJ2-5, with 10 positions matching TRBD2. After removal of 1 base from V and 3 bases from J, the junction contained 5 bases not matched to a gene. This CDR3 comprises 16 residues. The CDR3 sequence is CASSLEAAGGKETQYF. The CDR3 coding sequence is TGTGCCAGCAGTTTAGAGGCAGCGGGAGGGAAAGAGACCCAGTACTTC.

In nucleotides, the CDR3 is TGTGCCAGCACCTTGAGGGGGCGAGAGACCCAGTACTTC. This sequence encodes CASTLRGRETQYF. The V gene is TRBV27, the J gene TRBJ2-5; 7 positions agree with TRBD1. V trimming: 7 bases; J trimming: 4 bases; junction bases outside the gene matches: 6. The germline CDR1 and CDR2 sequences are MNHEY and SMNVEV (reference sequence). The CDR3 has 13 amino acids.

This clonotype was recorded a few times. This sequence joins TRBV7-2 and TRBJ1-6, with D uncertain. The CDR3 length is 15 residues. CDR1 and CDR2 from the germline V gene are SGHTA and FQGNSA. V lost 4 bases to trimming and J lost 5 bases, with 12 bases between them. The CDR3 DNA sequence: TGTGCCAGCAGCTCCCTACGGCCTAATAATTCACCCCTCCACTTT. Amino acids: CASSSLRPNNSPLHF. The full variable domain, completed using reference TRBV7-2 and TRBJ1-6, is GAGVSQSPSNKVTEKGKDVELRCDPISGHTALYWYRQSLGQGLEFLIYFQGNSAPDKSGLPSDRFSAERTGGSVSTLTIQRTQQEDSAVYLCASSSLRPNNSPLHFGNGTRLTVT.

The chain is built from TRBV5-1 and TRBJ1-2, with TRBD1 as a possible D gene (6 bases). This CDR3 region has 15 residues. The germline V gene has CDR1 SGHRS and CDR2 YFSETQ. V lost 0 bases and J 5 bases, leaving 14 bases between the germline ends. The CDR3 here is CASSLAGGGTYGYTF. The CDR3 DNA is TGCGCCAGCAGCTTGGCCGGGGGCGGGACTTATGGCTACACCTTC.

This chain connects TRBV18 to TRBJ2-7; no reliable D call. Germline lookup yields CDR1 KGHSH and CDR2 LQKENI. CDR3 size: 12 residues. V dropped 4 bases and J dropped 4 bases, with 8 bases sitting between them. The CDR3 region is CASSLNIYEQYV. CDR3 bases: TGTGCCAGCTCACTCAATATTTACGAGCAGTACGTC.

V usage is TRBV13 and J usage is TRBJ1-1; D is unclear. Germline assignment: CDR1 PRHDT and CDR2 FYEKMQ (reference sequence). The CDR3 extends over 12 amino acids. The V gene lost 6 bases and the J gene lost 4 bases, with 9 bases spanning the gap. The CDR3: CASSSVGTEAFF. The CDR3 DNA sequence: TGTGCCAGCAGTTCTGTTGGCACTGAAGCTTTCTTT. Complete variable domain (other parts from reference TRBV13 and TRBJ1-1): AAGVIQSPRHLIKEKRETATLKCYPIPRHDTVYWYQQGPGQDPQFLISFYEKMQSDKGSIPDRFSAQQFSDYHSELNMSSLELGDSALYFCASSSVGTEAFFGQGTRLTVV.

The genes are TRBV7-2 and TRBJ2-1; D possibly corresponds to TRBD1 (5 bases). Per germline, CDR1 SGHTA and CDR2 FQGNSA. Deletions cut 8 bases from V and 4 bases from J, with 9 bases between. This CDR3 comprises 12 residues. The CDR3 DNA is TGTGCCAGCTCAGGGTTTTACAATGAGCAGTTCTTC. It yields the protein CASSGFYNEQFF.

This clonotype was observed a few times. The chain employs TRBV29-1 and TRBJ2-1; weak D call: TRBD2 (6 bases). The CDR3 has 14 amino acids. Germline assignment: CDR1 SQVTM and CDR2 ANQGSEA. V was trimmed by 5 bases and J by 3 bases, leaving 14 bases between them. The CDR3 region has the DNA TGCAGCGTTTTTGGGGGAGGTTTCTACAATGAGCAGTTCTTC. Its translation is CSVFGGGFYNEQFF.

This clonotype has only a few counts. V gene TRBV7-2 combines with J gene TRBJ2-6, with D uncertain. Trimming cost V 5 bases and J 0 bases, with 8 bases left between them. Looked up from germline, CDR1 is SGHTA and CDR2 is FQGNSA. This CDR3 has 15 residues. CDR3 sequence (DNA): TGTGCCAGCAGCCAAAGGGTCTCTGGGGCCAACGTCCTGACTTTC. It is translated as CASSQRVSGANVLTF.

The chain employs TRBV5-4 and TRBJ2-7, with 15 bases lining up with TRBD2. CDR3 length: 18 amino acids. The germline V gene encodes CDR1 SGHNT and CDR2 YYREEE (reference sequence). The trim removed 4 bases at V and 6 bases at J, leaving 14 bases unmatched. The DNA of the CDR3 is TGTGCCAGCAGCCCCGGACTAGCGGGAGGGCCCACCTGGGTCGAGCAGTACTTC. Encoded protein: CASSPGLAGGPTWVEQYF.

This sequence joins TRBV29-1 and TRBJ2-7; 7 bases map to TRBD2. V gave up 7 bases and J gave up 5 bases; unmatched junction bases: 14. Germline V lookup: CDR1 SQVTM, CDR2 ANQGSEA. The CDR3 loop spans 14 amino acids. The CDR3: CSAPSPGGTNEQYF. The CDR3, as DNA: TGCAGCGCCCCCAGCCCGGGAGGCACCAACGAGCAGTACTTC.

The rearrangement uses TRBV24-1 and TRBJ2-3; D remains unclear. The CDR3 consists of 17 residues. The germline V gene has CDR1 KGHDR and CDR2 SFDVKD. V lost 0 bases and J lost 4, with 16 bases in between. The CDR3 loop is CATSDLNDGAAPDTQYF. CDR3 DNA sequence: TGTGCCACCAGTGATTTGAATGATGGTGCTGCACCAGATACGCAGTATTTT.

This clonotype has a handful of counts. The rearrangement joins TRBV13 to TRBJ1-3; D gene unclear. This CDR3 region has 14 residues. V was trimmed by 5 bases and J by 0 bases, leaving 8 bases between them. Germline V CDR1 and CDR2: PRHDT, FYEKMQ (reference sequence). The CDR3 spells CASSPTVSGNTIYF. The CDR3 DNA reads as TGTGCCAGCAGCCCCACGGTCTCTGGAAACACCATATATTTT.

The CDR3 nucleotides are TGTGCCACCAGTGATTCCACGACAGGACTGAACACTGAAGCTTTCTTT. This gives the protein CATSDSTTGLNTEAFF. V gene TRBV24-1 combines with J gene TRBJ1-1; tentative D call: TRBD1 (6 bases). Germline CDR1 and CDR2: KGHDR and SFDVKD. CDR3 length equals 16 residues. V was cut by 2 bases and J by 0 bases, with 12 bases left in between.

This clonotype came up many times. V usage is TRBV6-2 or TRBV6-3 and J usage is TRBJ2-1; D is ambiguous. Germline lookup yields CDR1 MNHEY and CDR2 SVGEGT. V lost 4 bases and J lost 2, with 15 bases in between. The CDR3 length is 16 residues. CDR3 residues: CASSLPPYVPYNEQFF. The CDR3 bases are TGTGCCAGCAGTTTGCCACCATACGTACCCTACAATGAGCAGTTCTTC.

This clonotype turned up a few times. The chain uses TRBV19 and TRBJ2-5, with TRBD1 matching over 9 bases. V shed 3 bases and J 7 bases; nucleotides not matched to a gene: 12. This CDR3 comprises 16 residues. The V gene's germline CDR1 is LNHDA and CDR2 SQIVND (reference sequence). The CDR3 loop is CASSIVGQGGKWTQYF. CDR3 coding DNA: TGTGCCAGTAGTATCGTGGGACAGGGCGGGAAGTGGACCCAGTACTTC.

Only a few counts were recorded for this clonotype. The rearrangement links TRBV7-2 to TRBJ2-4, with 7 bases identical to TRBD1. The CDR3 runs to 13 residues. Germline loops: CDR1 SGHTA, CDR2 FQGNSA. V shed 10 bases and J 1 base; nucleotides not matched to a gene: 4. The CDR3 is CATSTGAKNIQYF. As DNA, the CDR3 is TGTGCCACCTCGACAGGGGCCAAAAACATTCAGTACTTC.

This chain links TRBV7-8 with TRBJ2-1, with D possibly being TRBD2 (5 bases). The CDR3 extends over 15 amino acids. V was cut by 0 bases and J by 4 bases, with 10 bases left in between. Germline CDR1 reads SGHVS; CDR2 reads FQNEAQ. The CDR3 loop is CASSLAGANYNEQFF. In DNA form, the CDR3 reads TGTGCCAGCAGCTTAGCGGGAGCCAATTACAATGAGCAGTTCTTC.